The 26 T cell receptor beta chains reported below all come from one sample, sequenced in a study of blood T cell repertoires in COVID-19. Only in-frame clones appear in the TCRdb table, and some are missing; sequencing was by immunoSEQ multiplex PCR. Counted here are roughly 250,000 clones, about 80% occurring once; the ten biggest clones make up under 2%. The sample taken for sequencing was peripheral blood. The source of these receptors is a woman older than 75 with acute or convalescent COVID-19.

This chain uses TRBV7-9 with TRBJ2-1; D is possibly TRBD2 (6 bases). The CDR3 runs 16 residues. Trimming shortened V by 4 bases and J by 0 bases, and 13 bases separated the two germline ends. CDR1 SEHNR and CDR2 FQNEAQ come from the germline V gene (reference sequence). The CDR3 DNA reads as TGTGCCAGCAGCTCGGGACGGGGGAGCTCCTACAATGAGCAGTTCTTC. Translation gives CASSSGRGSSYNEQFF. Variable domain in full (rest from reference TRBV7-9 and TRBJ2-1): DTGVSQNPRHKITKRGQNVTFRCDPISEHNRLYWYRQTLGQGPEFLTYFQNEAQLEKSRLLSDRFSAERPKGSFSTLEIQRTEQGDSAMYLCASSSGRGSSYNEQFFGPGTRLTVL.

This chain joins TRBV5-4 and TRBJ2-1, with TRBD1 matching over 10 bases. The trim removed 1 base at V and 6 bases at J, leaving 4 bases unmatched. The CDR3 runs 15 residues. Germline V CDR1 and CDR2: SGHNT, YYREEE (reference sequence). CDR3 protein: CASSLRDRGANEQFF. In nucleotides, the CDR3 is TGTGCCAGCAGCTTGCGGGACAGGGGAGCCAATGAGCAGTTCTTC. The complete variable domain, with remaining parts taken from reference TRBV5-4 and TRBJ2-1, reads ETGVTQSPTHLIKTRGQQVTLRCSSQSGHNTVSWYQQALGQGPQFIFQYYREEENGRGNFPPRFSGLQFPNYSSELNVNALELDDSALYLCASSLRDRGANEQFFGPGTRLTVL.

Concerning this clone: Additional DNA sequences in this sample encode the identical CDR3. The chain has TRBV7-3 and TRBJ2-1; no firm D call. This CDR3 region has 13 residues. V gave up 2 bases and J gave up 5 bases, with 7 bases separating them. Per germline, CDR1 SGHTA and CDR2 FQGTGA. The CDR3 is CASSLGRNNEQFF. Here the CDR3 DNA reads TGTGCCAGCAGCTTAGGCCGAAACAATGAGCAGTTCTTC.

Regarding this clone: One junction end disagrees with the germline gene, perhaps due to a read error. V usage is TRBV2 and J usage is TRBJ2-5; a weak D match, TRBD2 (5 bases). CDR3 length equals 14 residues. The germline V gene encodes CDR1 SNHLY and CDR2 FYNNEI. Written as DNA, the CDR3 is TGTGCCAGCAGTGCAACCCAAAGACTACCCAGCCTCAACTTC. Translation: CASSATQRLPSLNF. The full variable domain, with the rest looked up from reference TRBV2 and TRBJ2-5, is EPEVTQTPSHQVTQMGQEVILRCVPISNHLYFYWYRQILGQKVEFLVSFYNNEISEKSEIFDDQFSVERPDGSNFTLKIRSTKLEDSAMYFCASSATQRLPSLNFGPGTRLLVL.

The DNA for the CDR3 is TGTGCCAGCAGCGGACAGGGAAATTCACCCCTCCACTTT. Translated, it gives CASSGQGNSPLHF. The gene calls are TRBV9 and TRBJ1-6, with 7 bases lining up with TRBD1. Per the germline V gene, CDR1 is SGDLS and CDR2 is YYNGEE. The CDR3 length is 13 residues. The V gene end was trimmed by 3 bases and the J gene end by 7 bases; junction bases not matched to a gene: 1. Filled out from reference TRBV9 and TRBJ1-6, the complete variable domain reads DSGVTQTPKHLITATGQRVTLRCSPRSGDLSVYWYQQSLDQGLQFLIQYYNGEERAKGNILERFSAQQFPDLHSELNLSSLELGDSALYFCASSGQGNSPLHFGNGTRLTVT.

This chain links TRBV10-2 with TRBJ2-4; possibly TRBD1 for D (5 bases). V was clipped by 6 bases and J by 0 bases, with 12 bases between them. The CDR3 spans 15 residues. Germline values: CDR1 WSHSY, CDR2 SAAADI. The CDR3: CASSLDSPAKNIQYF. CDR3 nucleotide sequence: TGCGCCAGCAGCCTAGACAGTCCAGCCAAAAACATTCAGTACTTC.

V is TRBV6-5 and J is TRBJ2-1, with 10 bases that match TRBD1. The CDR3 runs to 15 residues. Germline CDR1 MNHEY, CDR2 SVGAGI. After removal of 5 bases from V and 7 bases from J, the junction contained 8 bases not matched to a gene. CDR3 loop: CASSLGTGALNEQFF. In DNA form, the CDR3 reads TGTGCCAGCAGTCTCGGGACAGGGGCATTGAATGAGCAGTTCTTC.

The chain joins TRBV7-3 to TRBJ2-1; a weak D match, TRBD2 (6 bases). The V and J ends lost 5 bases and 3 bases respectively, with 14 bases between them. The CDR3 extends over 15 amino acids. Looked up from germline, CDR1 is SGHTA and CDR2 is FQGTGA. The CDR3 loop reads CASSSGRGSYNEQFF. In nucleotides, the CDR3 is TGTGCCAGCAGCAGTGGCCGGGGGAGCTACAATGAGCAGTTCTTC.

V usage is TRBV3-1 (or the pseudogene TRBV3-2) and J usage is TRBJ2-3; weak D call: TRBD2 (6 bases). Germline CDR1 is LGHDT and CDR2 is YNNKEL (reference sequence). The V end lost 0 bases, the J end lost 2 bases, and 15 bases lay between the germline ends. The CDR3 has 17 residues. The CDR3 region is CASSQDNMAGITDTQYF. The CDR3 DNA reads as TGTGCCAGCAGCCAAGATAATATGGCGGGAATCACAGATACGCAGTATTTT.

The chain carries TRBV2 and TRBJ2-6; 9 nucleotides align to TRBD2. This CDR3 region has 17 residues. The junction had 9 bases not matched to a gene; V was cut back by 9 bases and J by 0 bases. From germline, CDR1 is SNHLY and CDR2 FYNNEI. CDR3 in DNA: TGTGCCAGTACAGTACAGCGGGGGGACTCTGGGGCCAACGTCCTGACTTTC. Amino acid sequence: CASTVQRGDSGANVLTF.

The chain has TRBV6-4 and TRBJ2-1; possibly TRBD2 for D (7 bases). Trimming removed 6 bases at V and 4 bases at J, with 16 bases between. Germline CDR1 is MRHNA and CDR2 is SNTAGT. The length of the CDR3 is 15 residues. CDR3 in amino acids: CASSVVGGGYNEQFF. CDR3 in DNA: TGTGCCAGCAGCGTAGTAGGGGGGGGATACAATGAGCAGTTCTTC.

The chain couples TRBV2 to TRBJ2-7, with 9 nucleotides matching TRBD2. The CDR3 is 16 amino acids. The ends lost 6 bases at V and 0 bases at J; junction bases unmatched: 9. Germline assignment: CDR1 SNHLY and CDR2 FYNNEI. CDR3 nucleotide sequence: TGTGCCAGCAGGGCTCAGACTAGCGGATACTCCTACGAGCAGTACTTC. This translates into CASRAQTSGYSYEQYF.

By proportion, this clone is medium-sized. V is TRBV11-2 and J is TRBJ2-3; TRBD2 matches 16 bases. CDR1 and CDR2 from the germline V gene are SGHAT and FQNNGV. The CDR3 runs 17 residues. V lost 5 bases to trimming and J lost 2 bases; unmatched junction nucleotides: 4. The CDR3 sequence: CASSLGTSGRATDTQYF. CDR3 bases: TGTGCCAGCAGCCTCGGGACTAGCGGGAGGGCCACAGATACGCAGTATTTT.

In this sample, this clone turned up a few times. The genes are TRBV7-2 and TRBJ2-7, with 7 bases that match TRBD1. This CDR3 is 16 amino acids long. Germline V gene lookup returns CDR1 SGHTA and CDR2 FQGNSA. The trim removed 4 bases at V and 4 bases at J, leaving 13 bases unmatched. In nucleotides, the CDR3 is TGTGCCAGCAGCTATATCCCGGGACAGAGTGATTACGAGCAGTACTTC. Translating gives CASSYIPGQSDYEQYF.

The CDR3 DNA follows: TGCAGTGCTAGTGCCCAGGGGACTGAAGCTTTCTTT. Its translation: CSASAQGTEAFF. The rearrangement joins TRBV20-1 to TRBJ1-1; weak D call: TRBD1 (6 bases). Trimming removed 3 bases from V and 5 bases from J, with 10 bases in between. From germline, CDR1 is DFQATT and CDR2 SNEGSKA (reference sequence). This CDR3 spans 12 amino acids.

DNA of the CDR3: TGTGCCAGCAGCCGGTCGATGGTGCCTTACGAGCAGTACTTC. The encoded protein is CASSRSMVPYEQYF. The chain uses TRBV5-8 and TRBJ2-7; D gene ambiguous. This CDR3 comprises 14 residues. Looked up from germline, CDR1 is SGHTS and CDR2 is YDEGEE. The V and J ends lost 4 bases and 4 bases respectively, with 15 bases between them.

The chain has TRBV19 and TRBJ1-4, with 8 bases aligning to TRBD1. Per germline, CDR1 LNHDA and CDR2 SQIVND (reference sequence). There are 14 residues in the CDR3. After removal of 6 bases from V and 8 bases from J, the junction contained 8 bases not matched to a gene. The CDR3 nucleotides are TGTGCCAGTAGCATGACAGGGGTTGGAGAAAAACTGTTTTTT. Its translation is CASSMTGVGEKLFF.

The CDR3 sequence is CASSGRTGGTGELFF. CDR3 nucleotide sequence: TGTGCCAGCAGCGGAAGGACAGGGGGCACCGGGGAGCTGTTTTTT. The chain carries TRBV9 and TRBJ2-2; TRBD1 aligns across 10 bases. This CDR3 is built from 15 residues. Germline values: CDR1 SGDLS, CDR2 YYNGEE. J gave up 4 bases and V 3 bases, and 3 bases lay outside the gene matches.

The gene calls are TRBV28 and TRBJ2-7; tentative D call: TRBD1 (6 bases). Trimming stripped 6 bases from V and 2 bases from J, with 11 bases between. The germline V gene encodes CDR1 MDHEN and CDR2 SYDVKM. The CDR3 consists of 13 residues. The CDR3 region has the DNA TGTGCCAGCAGCTTCGGGACACCCTACGAGCAGTACTTC. It is translated as CASSFGTPYEQYF.

The genes are TRBV19 and TRBJ2-3; TRBD1 aligns across 9 bases. The germline V gene has CDR1 LNHDA and CDR2 SQIVND (reference sequence). The CDR3 runs 15 residues. The trim removed 4 bases at V and 5 bases at J, leaving 7 bases unmatched. CDR3 nucleotide sequence: TGTGCCAGTAGTACCGGACAGGGGCGGGGAGATACGCAGTATTTT. This codes for CASSTGQGRGDTQYF.

This clone was seen a single time. J is TRBJ2-1 and V is TRBV19; 9 bases are a match to TRBD2. The CDR3 consists of 18 residues. Germline-derived CDR1 and CDR2 are LNHDA and SQIVND (reference sequence). Trimming cost V 10 bases and J 0 bases; bases outside gene matches: 16. CDR3 DNA sequence: TGTGCCACCACCGATCCTAGGACTAGCGAGTACTCCTACAATGAGCAGTTCTTC. Its protein is CATTDPRTSEYSYNEQFF.

The chain carries TRBV7-3 and TRBJ2-3; the match to TRBD2 covers 10 bases. Germline trimming cut 0 bases from V and 3 bases from J; bases unmatched to any gene: 3. Germline V lookup: CDR1 SGHTA, CDR2 FQGTGA. The CDR3 contains 16 residues. The CDR3 coding sequence is TGTGCCAGCAGCTTAACCTTAGCGGGAGGTACAGATACGCAGTATTTT. Its translation: CASSLTLAGGTDTQYF.

The chain is built from TRBV4-3 and TRBJ2-1, with 10 positions matching TRBD2. CDR1 LGHNA and CDR2 YSLEER come from the germline V gene. This CDR3 is 16 amino acids long. The V gene end was trimmed by 4 bases and the J gene end by 8 bases; junction bases not matched to a gene: 11. CDR3 in amino acids: CASSLLAGEITDEQFF. The DNA of the CDR3 is TGCGCCAGCAGCCTCCTAGCGGGAGAAATAACGGATGAGCAGTTCTTC.

The chain is built from TRBV14 and TRBJ2-2; no clear D gene. The CDR3 is 15 residues long. Deletions cut 1 base from V and 0 bases from J, with 6 bases between. The germline gives CDR1 SGHDN, CDR2 FVKESK. The CDR3 protein is CASSQAAANTGELFF. The CDR3 coding sequence is TGTGCCAGCAGCCAAGCGGCGGCGAACACCGGGGAGCTGTTTTTT.

Of note for this clone: The junction differs from germline at one of its ends, possibly a read error. The chain is built from TRBV7-7 and TRBJ2-2, with TRBD1 matching over 11 bases. Germline CDR1 SSHAT, CDR2 FNYEAQ (reference sequence). This CDR3 region has 14 residues. CDR3 nucleotides: TGTGCTAGCAGCCGGGACAGGGGGACCGGGGAGCTGTTTTTT. Translated: CASSRDRGTGELFF.

The chain combines TRBV6-2 or TRBV6-3 with TRBJ2-7; 7 bases are a match to TRBD1. J was trimmed by 1 base and V by 5 bases; bases with no gene match: 5. Germline-derived CDR1 and CDR2 are MNHEY and SVGEGT. This CDR3 comprises 14 residues. In DNA, the CDR3 is TGTGCCAGCAGTGTCGGGACAGTTTCCTACGAGCAGTACTTC. As protein: CASSVGTVSYEQYF.